These 30 T cell receptor beta chains were sequenced from one sample in a study of CD8+ T cells in alopecia areata. Investigators isolated RNA and reverse transcribed it into cDNA to act as the sequencing template. Profiled with immunoSEQ multiplex PCR; TCRdb holds only in-frame clones, not every one. The sample has roughly 60,000 clones, roughly 46% seen once. Sample: NKG2D-low CD8+ T cells sorted from blood. These receptors were obtained from a human donor with alopecia areata.

The chain has TRBV5-1 and TRBJ2-1; 9 nucleotides line up with TRBD2. The germline CDR1 and CDR2 sequences are SGHRS and YFSETQ. CDR3 length: 14 residues. The V gene end was trimmed by 0 bases and the J gene end by 6 bases; junction bases not matched to a gene: 1. The CDR3 here is CASSLELAGNEQFF. The CDR3 nucleotides read TGCGCCAGCAGCTTGGAACTAGCGGGCAATGAGCAGTTCTTC.

The V and J genes are TRBV7-9 and TRBJ2-3; D is tentatively TRBD1 or TRBD2 (5 bases each). Germline-derived CDR1 and CDR2 are SEHNR and FQNEAQ (reference sequence). The V end lost 5 bases, the J end lost 5 bases, and 14 bases lay between the germline ends. This CDR3 has 14 amino acids. This CDR3 reads CASSPRDEKDTQYF. The CDR3, as DNA: TGTGCCAGCAGCCCTCGGGACGAGAAAGATACGCAGTATTTT.

The rearrangement uses TRBV7-9 and TRBJ2-3, with D unresolved. V shed 4 bases and J shed 1 base, with 3 bases lying between them. The germline gives CDR1 SEHNR, CDR2 FQNEAQ (reference sequence). The CDR3 is 12 residues long. CDR3 in amino acids: CASSSGTDTQYF. In DNA, the CDR3 is TGTGCCAGCAGCTCAGGCACAGATACGCAGTATTTT.

The J gene is TRBJ2-2, the V gene TRBV7-9; D gene unclear. The V end lost 9 bases, the J end lost 4 bases, and 6 bases lay between the germline ends. The CDR3 covers 11 residues. CDR1 and CDR2 (germline): SEHNR, FQNEAQ (reference sequence). The CDR3 DNA is TGTGCCAGTGCGGCCACCGGGGAGCTGTTTTTT. Amino acid sequence: CASAATGELFF.

The chain joins TRBV9 to TRBJ1-2; D is possibly TRBD1 (5 bases). This CDR3 is built from 14 residues. Germline V CDR1 and CDR2: SGDLS, YYNGEE. V gave up 1 base and J gave up 7 bases, with 14 bases separating them. CDR3: CASSVSERGPGYTF. The CDR3 bases are TGTGCCAGCAGCGTATCGGAAAGGGGTCCTGGCTACACCTTC.

This clone occurred a few times. The chain employs TRBV18 and TRBJ2-3; D gene unclear. Germline CDR1 KGHSH, CDR2 LQKENI. The CDR3 extends over 12 amino acids. Trimming removed 11 bases at V and 6 bases at J, with 15 bases between. As DNA, the CDR3 is TGTGCCGGCCGTTCGACCATGGATACGCAGTATTTT. It specifies CAGRSTMDTQYF.

This chain connects TRBV4-2 to TRBJ2-2; D may be TRBD1 or TRBD2 (5 bases each). With 0 bases removed from V and 3 bases from J, the gap between germline ends came to 8 bases. CDR3 length: 15 residues. Germline CDR1 and CDR2: LGHNA and YNFKEQ. CDR3 loop: CASSQEGVDTGELFF. The CDR3, as DNA: TGTGCCAGCAGCCAAGAGGGGGTTGACACCGGGGAGCTGTTTTTT.

This clone came up a few times. The chain employs TRBV18 and TRBJ2-7; D may be TRBD1 (5 bases). The germline gives CDR1 KGHSH, CDR2 LQKENI. This CDR3 contains 15 residues. V dropped 0 bases and J dropped 3 bases, with 12 bases sitting between them. CDR3 loop: CASSPPGQTGYEQYF. CDR3 nucleotides: TGTGCCAGCTCACCACCGGGGCAGACGGGCTACGAGCAGTACTTC. Based on the CDR3 plus reference TRBV18 and TRBJ2-7, the full variable domain is NAGVMQNPRHLVRRRGQEARLRCSPMKGHSHVYWYRQLPEEGLKFMVYLQKENIIDESGMPKERFSAEFPKEGPSILRIQQVVRGDSAAYFCASSPPGQTGYEQYFGPGTRLTVT.

CDR3 DNA sequence: TGCAGCGTTTGGGACAGGGATAAGAATGAGCAGTTCTTC. Translating gives CSVWDRDKNEQFF. The V gene is TRBV29-1, the J gene TRBJ2-1; 9 bases are shared with TRBD1. V gave up 5 bases and J gave up 7 bases; unmatched junction bases: 6. The CDR3 sequence is 13 residues long. The germline gives CDR1 SQVTM, CDR2 ANQGSEA.

V is TRBV5-1 and J is TRBJ1-1, with D possibly being TRBD1 (6 bases). CDR1 is SGHRS, CDR2 YFSETQ, per germline. Trimming pared 1 base from V and 0 bases from J, leaving 16 bases between. The CDR3 length is 17 residues. The CDR3 bases are TGCGCCAGCAGCTTGTACCCCGGACAGACTATGAACACTGAAGCTTTCTTT. This encodes CASSLYPGQTMNTEAFF.

The V and J genes are TRBV4-3 and TRBJ1-4; 7 positions agree with TRBD1. The CDR3 extends over 17 amino acids. Germline values: CDR1 LGHNA, CDR2 YSLEER. J gave up 1 base and V 1 base, and 6 bases lay outside the gene matches. The CDR3: CASSQGDSSRTNEKLFF. Here the CDR3 DNA reads TGCGCCAGCAGCCAAGGGGACAGTTCGAGAACTAATGAAAAACTGTTTTTT.

CDR3 amino acids: CASSQGSRETQYF. The DNA for the CDR3 is TGCGCCAGCAGCCAAGGGTCGCGAGAGACCCAGTACTTC. The V gene is TRBV4-3, the J gene TRBJ2-5; no firm D call. CDR3 size: 13 residues. Between the trimmed V and J ends, which lost 1 base and 4 bases, there was a span of 7 bases. Germline V lookup: CDR1 LGHNA, CDR2 YSLEER.

V and J are TRBV5-1 and TRBJ2-1, with D tentatively TRBD1 (6 bases). Trimming left V 4 bases short and J 5 bases short, with 13 bases between. Germline CDR1 SGHRS, CDR2 YFSETQ. The CDR3 runs to 14 residues. In DNA, the CDR3 is TGCGCCAGCAGCGCTCGGGACACTAACAATGAGCAGTTCTTC. This encodes CASSARDTNNEQFF.

The chain recombines TRBV7-9 with TRBJ1-1; 10 bases line up with TRBD1. This CDR3 has 14 amino acids. V was clipped by 6 bases and J by 6 bases; unmatched bases: 7. CDR1 is SEHNR, CDR2 FQNEAQ, per germline (reference sequence). CDR3 DNA sequence: TGTGCCAGCAGTTCCCGGGACAGGGGACCTGAAGCTTTCTTT. This encodes CASSSRDRGPEAFF.

This clone was seen only a few times. V gene TRBV29-1 combines with J gene TRBJ2-7; 9 nucleotides line up with TRBD1. V trimming: 1 base; J trimming: 1 base; junction bases outside the gene matches: 2. Germline lookup yields CDR1 SQVTM and CDR2 ANQGSEA. The CDR3 runs to 14 residues. The CDR3 bases are TGCAGCGTTGAAGGGACAGGGGAGTCCTACGAGCAGTACTTC. Protein product: CSVEGTGESYEQYF.

This clone was recorded a few times. This chain links TRBV28 with TRBJ2-7; TRBD2 matches at 12 bases. In germline, CDR1 is MDHEN, CDR2 SYDVKM. There are 19 residues in the CDR3. V was pared by 6 bases and J by 7 bases, with 22 bases of the junction left unmatched. Written as DNA, the CDR3 is TGTGCCAGCAGGCAGGGACTCTTCGGACTAGCGGGAATTGTTGGGGAGCAGTACTTC. Protein product: CASRQGLFGLAGIVGEQYF. The complete variable domain, with remaining parts taken from reference TRBV28 and TRBJ2-7, reads DVKVTQSSRYLVKRTGEKVFLECVQDMDHENMFWYRQDPGLGLRLIYFSYDVKMKEKGDIPEGYSVSREKKERFSLILESASTNQTSMYLCASRQGLFGLAGIVGEQYFGPGTRLTVT.

This chain joins TRBV27 and TRBJ2-1; 10 bases agree with TRBD2. The J segment lost 10 bases and the V segment lost 3 bases, leaving 6 bases of the junction unmatched. The CDR3 totals 14 residues. Germline values: CDR1 MNHEY, CDR2 SMNVEV (reference sequence). CDR3 bases: TGTGCCAGCAGTTTGTCCTTAGCGGGAGGCGAGCAGTTCTTC. It translates to CASSLSLAGGEQFF.

This rearrangement joins TRBV5-1 to TRBJ2-1, with D unresolved. Between the trimmed V and J ends, which lost 0 bases and 2 bases, there was a span of 9 bases. The CDR3 has 15 residues. The germline CDR1 and CDR2 sequences are SGHRS and YFSETQ. The CDR3 spells CASSLGGTTYNEQFF. DNA of the CDR3: TGCGCCAGCAGCTTGGGTGGAACGACCTACAATGAGCAGTTCTTC.

This clone was seen more than once but under ten times. This sequence joins TRBV7-9 and TRBJ2-1; 8 nucleotides agree with TRBD2. Germline V lookup: CDR1 SEHNR, CDR2 FQNEAQ (reference sequence). The CDR3 sequence is 16 residues long. Trimming took 5 bases from V and 0 from J; bases not matched to a gene: 6. This CDR3 is CASSALAESSYNEQFF. In DNA, the CDR3 is TGTGCCAGCAGCGCACTAGCGGAGAGCTCCTACAATGAGCAGTTCTTC.

The sample holds a few counts of this clone. The chain uses TRBV28 and TRBJ2-3, with 8 bases fitting TRBD1. The J segment lost 2 bases and the V segment lost 7 bases, leaving 5 bases of the junction unmatched. Germline CDR1 MDHEN, CDR2 SYDVKM. This CDR3 comprises 14 residues. This CDR3 is CASTETGDTDTQYF. CDR3 in DNA: TGTGCCAGCACCGAGACAGGGGACACAGATACGCAGTATTTT.

V usage is TRBV6-5 and J usage is TRBJ2-7; 7 bases match TRBD1. Germline assignment: CDR1 MNHEY and CDR2 SVGAGI. The CDR3 has 12 amino acids. After removal of 2 bases from V and 6 bases from J, the junction contained 1 base not matched to a gene. This chain's CDR3 is CASSYAGGEQYF. CDR3 sequence (DNA): TGTGCCAGCAGTTACGCAGGGGGCGAGCAGTACTTC.

This clone was seen once. This sequence joins TRBV4-2 and TRBJ2-1; D may be TRBD1 or TRBD2 (5 bases each). The CDR3 is 15 amino acids. The germline CDR1 and CDR2 sequences are LGHNA and YNFKEQ. The V end was cut by 5 bases, the J end by 5 bases, with 16 bases between. The CDR3 region is CASSARDRQDNEQFF. Written as DNA, the CDR3 is TGTGCCAGCAGCGCCCGGGACCGTCAGGACAATGAGCAGTTCTTC.

A few counts support this clone. The rearrangement joins TRBV11-3 to TRBJ2-1, with unresolved D. The CDR3 covers 14 residues. CDR1 is SGHNT, CDR2 YENEEA, per germline. With 3 bases removed from V and 6 bases from J, the gap between germline ends came to 12 bases. The CDR3 DNA is TGTGCCAGCAGCTTCCCGGACGGTCTCAATGAGCAGTTCTTC. Protein sequence: CASSFPDGLNEQFF.

The rearrangement uses TRBV9 and TRBJ2-1, with D possibly TRBD1 on 5 matching bases. Germline lookup yields CDR1 SGDLS and CDR2 YYNGEE. Between the trimmed V and J ends, which lost 3 bases and 9 bases, there was a span of 13 bases. The CDR3 is made up of 13 amino acids. Written as DNA, the CDR3 is TGTGCCAGCAGCGCCACTTCTAGGGGTGAGCAGTTCTTC. It is translated as CASSATSRGEQFF.

The chain carries TRBV7-9 and TRBJ2-1, with D tentatively TRBD2 (6 bases). CDR1 and CDR2 (germline): SEHNR, FQNEAQ (reference sequence). The V end lost 6 bases, the J end lost 12 bases, and 15 bases lay between the germline ends. The CDR3 contains 12 residues. CDR3 protein: CASRPQGGVQFF. The CDR3 nucleotides read TGTGCCAGCAGACCCCAGGGAGGTGTGCAGTTCTTC.

The CDR3 sequence: CASATNTYEQYF. In DNA, the CDR3 is TGTGCTAGTGCCACAAATACCTACGAGCAGTACTTC. The V and J genes are TRBV12-5 and TRBJ2-7; D remains unclear. The CDR3 loop spans 12 amino acids. From germline, CDR1 is LGHNT and CDR2 FRNRAP. V lost 7 bases and J 2 bases, leaving 9 bases between the germline ends.

This clone is medium-sized within its sample. This chain links TRBV15 with TRBJ2-3; 8 nucleotides agree with TRBD1. Germline trimming cut 4 bases from V and 2 bases from J; bases unmatched to any gene: 5. The CDR3 extends over 15 amino acids. Germline V gene lookup returns CDR1 LNHNV and CDR2 YYDKDF (reference sequence). CDR3 sequence: CATSTGGADTDTQYF. CDR3 DNA sequence: TGTGCCACCAGCACAGGGGGCGCCGACACAGATACGCAGTATTTT.

The J gene is TRBJ2-3, the V gene TRBV2; D uncertain. The V end lost 11 bases, the J end lost 5 bases, and 8 bases lay between the germline ends. The CDR3 has 10 residues. CDR1 and CDR2 from the germline V gene are SNHLY and FYNNEI. CDR3 amino acids: CAVHRDTQYF. The CDR3 DNA follows: TGTGCCGTACACCGAGATACGCAGTATTTT.

The V call is TRBV29-1, the J call TRBJ2-7, with TRBD1 matching over 7 bases. This CDR3 contains 17 residues. Germline V gene sequence: CDR1 SQVTM, CDR2 ANQGSEA. J lost 3 bases, V lost 0 bases, and 14 bases had no gene match. The CDR3 loop reads CSVEDPGTAGGSYEQYF. CDR3 DNA sequence: TGCAGCGTTGAAGATCCAGGAACGGCAGGGGGTAGCTACGAGCAGTACTTC.

This rearrangement joins TRBV4-1 to TRBJ1-3; D is ambiguous. The J call may be faulty, since TRBJ2-2 better matches the DNA end. This CDR3 is 11 amino acids long. The germline gives CDR1 MGHRA, CDR2 YSYEKL. The CDR3 DNA follows: TGCGCCAGCAGCCACAGCGGGGAGCTGTTTTTT. Translated, it gives CASSHSGELFF.